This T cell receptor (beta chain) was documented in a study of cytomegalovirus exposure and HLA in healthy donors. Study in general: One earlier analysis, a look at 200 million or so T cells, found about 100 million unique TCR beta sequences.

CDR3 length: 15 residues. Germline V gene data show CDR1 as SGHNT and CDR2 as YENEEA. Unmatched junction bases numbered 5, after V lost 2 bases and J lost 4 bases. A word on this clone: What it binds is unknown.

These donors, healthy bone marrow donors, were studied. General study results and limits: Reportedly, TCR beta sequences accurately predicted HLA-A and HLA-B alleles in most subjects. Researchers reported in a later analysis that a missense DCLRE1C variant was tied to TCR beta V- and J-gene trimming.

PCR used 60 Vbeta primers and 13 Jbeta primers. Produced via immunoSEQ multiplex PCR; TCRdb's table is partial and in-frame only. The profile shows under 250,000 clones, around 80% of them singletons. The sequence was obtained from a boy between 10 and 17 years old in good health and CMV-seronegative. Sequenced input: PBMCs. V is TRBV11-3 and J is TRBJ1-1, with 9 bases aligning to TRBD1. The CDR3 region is CASSLNRGRSTEAFF. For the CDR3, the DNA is TGTGCCAGCAGCTTAAACAGGGGGCGCAGCACTGAAGCTTTCTTT.